This entry lists 26 T cell receptor beta chains sequenced from one sample in a study of OX40 agonist ivuxolimab in advanced cancers. Data came from immunoSEQ multiplex PCR; TCRdb stores just in-frame clones and leaves some out. The sample records approximately 70,000 clones, around 86% being singletons. The input for sequencing was CD4+ or CD8+ T cells sorted from blood, taken in a trial of the OX40 agonist ivuxolimab. These receptors all come from an adult with an advanced solid tumor such as melanoma, head and neck, liver or kidney cancer.

Only a few counts were recorded for this clone. This chain links TRBV6-1 with TRBJ2-3, with 7 positions matching TRBD2. CDR3 length: 15 amino acids. V gave up 2 bases and J gave up 0 bases; unmatched junction bases: 2. Germline V CDR1 and CDR2: MNHNS, SASEGT. In nucleotides, the CDR3 is TGTGCCAGCAGTGAATGGGGGGGGAGCACAGATACGCAGTATTTT. This gives the protein CASSEWGGSTDTQYF.

The chain couples TRBV2 to TRBJ2-3; D is possibly TRBD1 (5 bases). CDR1 and CDR2 from the germline V gene are SNHLY and FYNNEI. The CDR3 loop spans 15 amino acids. Trimming left V 2 bases short and J 5 bases short, with 14 bases between. CDR3 region: CASSELPGLVDTQYF. The CDR3 DNA follows: TGTGCCAGCAGTGAACTTCCAGGGCTGGTAGATACGCAGTATTTT.

The V and J genes are TRBV6-6 and TRBJ2-7, with TRBD2 matching 8 bases. The length of the CDR3 is 12 residues. V lost 7 bases and J lost 4; bases outside the gene matches: 3. The V gene's germline CDR1 is MNHNY and CDR2 SVGAGI (reference sequence). The CDR3 nucleotides are TGTGCCAGCAACGCGGGGGGATACGAGCAGTACTTC. Encoded protein: CASNAGGYEQYF.

This chain joins TRBV2 and TRBJ1-2, with D maybe TRBD1 (5 bases). Trimming pared 6 bases from V and 5 bases from J, leaving 13 bases between. The CDR3 totals 13 residues. Germline CDR1 reads SNHLY; CDR2 reads FYNNEI. The CDR3 is CASSQGRIYGYTF. CDR3 DNA sequence: TGTGCCAGCAGCCAGGGACGGATTTATGGCTACACCTTC.

The chain recombines TRBV30 with TRBJ2-2; 8 nucleotides agree with TRBD1. The ends lost 0 bases at V and 6 bases at J; junction bases unmatched: 12. Germline loops: CDR1 GTSNPN, CDR2 SVGIG (reference sequence). The CDR3 is made up of 17 amino acids. CDR3: CAWSVGTGPTGAGELFF. The CDR3 DNA is TGTGCCTGGAGTGTAGGGACAGGACCCACGGGTGCCGGGGAGCTGTTTTTT. The variable domain in full, completed from reference TRBV30 and TRBJ2-2, reads SQTIHQWPATLVQPVGSPLSLECTVEGTSNPNLYWYRQAAGRGLQLLFYSVGIGQISSEVPQNLSASRPQDRQFILSSKKLLLSDSGFYLCAWSVGTGPTGAGELFFGEGSRLTVL.

The chain carries TRBV5-6 and TRBJ1-1, with D possibly TRBD1 on 5 matching bases. The CDR3 contains 15 residues. V was trimmed by 4 bases and J by 0 bases, leaving 13 bases between them. In germline, CDR1 is SGHDT, CDR2 YYEEEE. CDR3 nucleotides: TGTGCCAGCAGCCCACCCCGGACACTGAACACTGAAGCTTTCTTT. It codes for CASSPPRTLNTEAFF. Complete variable domain (other parts from reference TRBV5-6 and TRBJ1-1): DAGVTQSPTHLIKTRGQQVTLRCSPKSGHDTVSWYQQALGQGPQFIFQYYEEEERQRGNFPDRFSGHQFPNYSSELNVNALLLGDSALYLCASSPPRTLNTEAFFGQGTRLTVV.

This clone occurred once. The chain joins TRBV6-5 to TRBJ2-1; 7 bases are a match to TRBD1. J was trimmed by 4 bases and V by 5 bases; bases with no gene match: 5. The CDR3 extends over 14 amino acids. Per the germline V gene, CDR1 is MNHEY and CDR2 is SVGAGI. For the CDR3, the DNA is TGTGCCAGCAGTCCCGGGACAGTATACAATGAGCAGTTCTTC. Translation: CASSPGTVYNEQFF.

CDR3 DNA: TGTGCCAGCAGTTTATATGGAACTAACCTTAACTATGGCTACACCTTC. It encodes CASSLYGTNLNYGYTF. The V and J genes are TRBV6-5 and TRBJ1-2; D is uncertain. The length of the CDR3 is 16 residues. Germline values: CDR1 MNHEY, CDR2 SVGAGI. Trimming shortened V by 4 bases and J by 1 base, and 16 bases separated the two germline ends.

The CDR3 loop reads CASSQDNVYGYTF. The DNA for the CDR3 is TGCGCCAGCAGCCAAGATAACGTCTATGGCTACACCTTC. The chain links TRBV4-1 to TRBJ1-2; D call uncertain. Trimming left V 0 bases short and J 4 bases short, with 6 bases between. Germline CDR1 reads MGHRA; CDR2 reads YSYEKL. CDR3 length: 13 amino acids.

The chain combines TRBV10-1 with TRBJ1-1; 8 nucleotides line up with TRBD1. The V segment lost 4 bases and the J segment 3 bases; nucleotides outside the gene matches: 7. This CDR3 spans 15 amino acids. The germline gives CDR1 WNHNN, CDR2 SYGVQD (reference sequence). CDR3: CASSAGGRVDTEAFF. The CDR3 DNA is TGCGCCAGCAGTGCAGGGGGCCGGGTGGACACTGAAGCTTTCTTT.

The genes are TRBV5-1 and TRBJ2-3; a possible D gene is TRBD2 (7 bases). The CDR3 extends over 13 amino acids. V was trimmed by 1 base and J by 6 bases, leaving 9 bases between them. Germline values: CDR1 SGHRS, CDR2 YFSETQ. The CDR3 DNA reads TGCGCCAGCAGCTTGACGGGGGGCGATACGCAGTATTTT. As protein: CASSLTGGDTQYF. The whole variable domain, filled in from reference TRBV5-1 and TRBJ2-3, reads KAGVTQTPRYLIKTRGQQVTLSCSPISGHRSVSWYQQTPGQGLQFLFEYFSETQRNKGNFPGRFSGRQFSNSRSEMNVSTLELGDSALYLCASSLTGGDTQYFGPGTRLTVL.

The chain has TRBV6-5 and TRBJ1-1, with a possible D match to TRBD1 (5 bases). This CDR3 spans 13 amino acids. V gave up 6 bases and J gave up 5 bases, with 13 bases separating them. Germline CDR1 and CDR2: MNHEY and SVGAGI. CDR3 in amino acids: CASSPTESTEAFF. DNA for the CDR3: TGTGCCAGCAGCCCGACAGAGTCGACTGAAGCTTTCTTT.

This sequence joins TRBV7-9 and TRBJ2-2, with 9 bases identical to TRBD1. The CDR3 is made up of 17 amino acids. V lost 6 bases to trimming and J lost 5 bases; unmatched junction nucleotides: 13. Germline V lookup: CDR1 SEHNR, CDR2 FQNEAQ (reference sequence). The CDR3 DNA reads as TGTGCCAGCAGTTTACTACCGGGACAGGGAATAACCGGGGAGCTGTTTTTT. Protein product: CASSLLPGQGITGELFF.

The rearrangement joins TRBV5-4 to TRBJ1-2, with D possibly matching TRBD1 (5 bases). CDR3 length: 13 amino acids. The V gene's germline CDR1 is SGHNT and CDR2 YYREEE (reference sequence). V lost 5 bases, J lost 2 bases, and 10 bases lay in between. CDR3 bases: TGTGCCAGCAGGGGGGAGAGCAACTATGGCTACACCTTC. Its translation is CASRGESNYGYTF. Full variable domain (rest looked up from reference TRBV5-4 and TRBJ1-2): ETGVTQSPTHLIKTRGQQVTLRCSSQSGHNTVSWYQQALGQGPQFIFQYYREEENGRGNFPPRFSGLQFPNYSSELNVNALELDDSALYLCASRGESNYGYTFGSGTRLTVV.

In this sample, this clone turned up once. The chain uses TRBV7-6 and TRBJ2-3; 7 positions match TRBD1. Trimming removed 1 base from V and 2 bases from J; junction bases left unmatched: 3. The CDR3 is 15 residues long. Looked up from germline, CDR1 is SGHVS and CDR2 is FNYEAQ. This chain's CDR3 is CASSLGGQNTDTQYF. CDR3 sequence (DNA): TGTGCCAGCAGCTTAGGGGGACAGAACACAGATACGCAGTATTTT.

This clone came up a few times. The identical CDR3 is also encoded by other nucleotide sequences in the sample. CDR3: CASSSFNQPQHF. DNA of the CDR3: TGTGCCAGCAGCTCATTCAATCAGCCCCAGCATTTT. The chain recombines TRBV27 with TRBJ1-5; D gene unclear. V was clipped by 6 bases and J by 3 bases, with 6 bases between them. Per the germline V gene, CDR1 is MNHEY and CDR2 is SMNVEV (reference sequence). CDR3 length: 12 residues.

The V and J genes are TRBV13 and TRBJ2-7; the D gene is possibly TRBD2 (6 bases). The CDR3 sequence is 14 residues long. The V gene lost 5 bases and the J gene lost 2 bases, with 13 bases spanning the gap. CDR1 is PRHDT and CDR2 is FYEKMQ in the germline V gene (reference sequence). For the CDR3, the DNA is TGTGCCAGCAGCACATCGGGACTCACCTACGAGCAGTACTTC. Translated: CASSTSGLTYEQYF. Supplemented by reference TRBV13 and TRBJ2-7, the full variable domain reads AAGVIQSPRHLIKEKRETATLKCYPIPRHDTVYWYQQGPGQDPQFLISFYEKMQSDKGSIPDRFSAQQFSDYHSELNMSSLELGDSALYFCASSTSGLTYEQYFGPGTRLTVT.

This chain uses TRBV6-5 with TRBJ2-7, with a weak D call TRBD2 (5 bases). Germline assignment: CDR1 MNHEY and CDR2 SVGAGI. Trimming stripped 0 bases from V and 4 bases from J, with 13 bases between. This CDR3 has 15 amino acids. The CDR3 DNA sequence: TGTGCCAGCAGTTACTCGAACGCGGGCTCGTACGAGCAGTACTTC. This gives the protein CASSYSNAGSYEQYF.

CDR3 in DNA: TGTGCCAGCAGCTTAGGGGGCACCGTACGCAATGAGCAGTTCTTC. It translates to CASSLGGTVRNEQFF. V gene TRBV11-3 combines with J gene TRBJ2-1, with D perhaps TRBD1 (5 bases). From germline, CDR1 is SGHNT and CDR2 YENEEA. The CDR3 length is 15 residues. V gave up 1 base and J gave up 6 bases, with 13 bases separating them.

The rearrangement uses TRBV11-3 and TRBJ1-1, with D possibly matching TRBD1 (5 bases). V was pared by 3 bases and J by 1 base, with 9 bases between. Germline CDR1 reads SGHNT; CDR2 reads YENEEA. CDR3 length: 14 residues. In DNA form, the CDR3 reads TGTGCCAGCAGCTTTAGGGGCGCGAACACTGAAGCTTTCTTT. Translating it yields CASSFRGANTEAFF. Complete variable domain (other parts from reference TRBV11-3 and TRBJ1-1): EAGVVQSPRYKIIEKKQPVAFWCNPISGHNTLYWYLQNLGQGPELLIRYENEEAVDDSQLPKDRFSAERLKGVDSTLKIQPAELGDSAVYLCASSFRGANTEAFFGQGTRLTVV.

The chain couples TRBV14 to TRBJ2-5; maybe TRBD1 (6 bases). The CDR3 has 14 residues. Deletions cut 2 bases from V and 7 bases from J, with 14 bases between. The germline gives CDR1 SGHDN, CDR2 FVKESK. This CDR3 reads CASSQQGRGGTQYF. The CDR3 DNA is TGTGCCAGCAGCCAACAGGGACGAGGGGGGACCCAGTACTTC.

This clone has only one observation. V usage is TRBV4-1 and J usage is TRBJ1-1; perhaps TRBD1 as D (6 bases). This CDR3 comprises 14 residues. Between the trimmed V and J ends, which lost 2 bases and 4 bases, there was a span of 11 bases. Germline CDR1 reads MGHRA; CDR2 reads YSYEKL. The CDR3 DNA is TGCGCCAGCAGCCAAACGGGGGCAGGCACTGAAGCTTTCTTT. Translation: CASSQTGAGTEAFF.

The chain employs TRBV29-1 and TRBJ1-2; 7 bases map to TRBD1. V was clipped by 5 bases and J by 5 bases; unmatched bases: 11. This CDR3 comprises 14 residues. CDR1 is SQVTM and CDR2 is ANQGSEA in the germline V gene. This CDR3 is CSVSTPQGLYGYTF. As DNA, the CDR3 is TGCAGCGTTTCAACTCCACAGGGGTTGTATGGCTACACCTTC.

In this sample, this clone turned up once. The CDR3 DNA is TGTGCCAGCATAGCCGGGGGAATTAATTCACCCCTCCACTTT. Protein sequence: CASIAGGINSPLHF. The chain recombines TRBV2 with TRBJ1-6; D may be TRBD1 (5 bases). The V gene's germline CDR1 is SNHLY and CDR2 FYNNEI. The V end lost 7 bases, the J end lost 6 bases, and 13 bases lay between the germline ends. CDR3 length: 14 residues. The full variable domain, in which reference TRBV2 and TRBJ1-6 provide the parts outside the CDR3, is EPEVTQTPSHQVTQMGQEVILRCVPISNHLYFYWYRQILGQKVEFLVSFYNNEISEKSEIFDDQFSVERPDGSNFTLKIRSTKLEDSAMYFCASIAGGINSPLHFGNGTRLTVT.

V gene TRBV7-2 combines with J gene TRBJ1-2, with D maybe TRBD1 (5 bases). Germline CDR1 and CDR2: SGHTA and FQGNSA. Trimming pared 1 base from V and 13 bases from J, leaving 13 bases between. There are 12 residues in the CDR3. This CDR3 is CASSLGGEVCTF. The CDR3 nucleotides read TGTGCCAGCAGCTTAGGGGGGGAGGTGTGCACCTTC.

V usage is TRBV5-4 and J usage is TRBJ1-5; D is unresolved. Trimming took 0 bases from V and 9 from J, leaving 16 bases between them. From germline, CDR1 is SGHNT and CDR2 YYREEE (reference sequence). This CDR3 region has 15 residues. In nucleotides, the CDR3 is TGTGCCAGCAGCTTGGAGGCTTACGGCTTTAGGCCCCAGCATTTT. The encoded protein is CASSLEAYGFRPQHF.